The rows below give T cell receptor beta chains drawn from one sample of a study of T cell repertoires in cytomegalovirus infection. Their target antigens are unknown. MiXCR was run by TCRdb on the reads, yielding one entry per CDR3 protein. The table lists around 100,000 distinct CDR3 sequences, roughly 30% of them singletons, with around two fifths in the top ten. Sequenced material: CD8+ T cells from cultured PBMCs, taken from culture after CMV antigen stimulation. Receptors originate from a human donor in good health (CMV status not recorded). Some clones in this sample may be carry-over from other donors' samples. CDR3s include the opening cysteine and the closing phenylalanine or tryptophan. A D gene is named only where the DNA matches it firmly. A clone size is listed for some rows: how often the clone was seen (once, few, many), or a class if it is expanded.

clone_size: .
j_call: TRBJ1-5
v_call: TRBV19
d_call: .
cdr3_nt: TGTGCCAGTAGTCACCTCCCGGCAAATAGCAATCAGCCCCAGCATTTT
cdr3_aa: CASSHLPANSNQPQHF

clone_size: few
j_call: TRBJ2-1
v_call: TRBV12-3/TRBV12-4
d_call: TRBD1
cdr3_nt: TGTGCCAGCAGTTCTGGACAGGGGGCTCTTAATGAGCAGTTCTTC
cdr3_aa: CASSSGQGALNEQFF

clone_size: .
j_call: TRBJ2-7
v_call: TRBV7-2
d_call: TRBD1
cdr3_nt: TGTGCCAGCAGCTTAGTGCCACAGGGGGTCTACGAGCAGTACTTC
cdr3_aa: CASSLVPQGVYEQYF

clone_size: few
j_call: TRBJ2-2
v_call: TRBV6-1
d_call: TRBD1
cdr3_nt: TGTGCCAGCGACGACAGGGCGAACACCGGGGAGCTGTTTTTT
cdr3_aa: CASDDRANTGELFF

clone_size: few
j_call: TRBJ2-3
v_call: TRBV6-1
d_call: .
cdr3_nt: TGTGCCAGCAGTGTGATGGAGATCACAGATACGCAGTATTTT
cdr3_aa: CASSVMEITDTQYF

clone_size: few
j_call: TRBJ2-7
v_call: TRBV7-2
d_call: TRBD2
cdr3_nt: TGTGCCAGCAGCTTAGCCGGCGGGGGGTCCTCCTACGAGCAGTACTTC
cdr3_aa: CASSLAGGGSSYEQYF

clone_size: .
j_call: TRBJ1-5
v_call: TRBV20-1
d_call: TRBD1
cdr3_nt: TGCAGTGCTAGTAACGACAGGGGACTAGGTCAGCCCCAGCATTTT
cdr3_aa: CSASNDRGLGQPQHF

clone_size: many
j_call: TRBJ1-2
v_call: TRBV6-1
d_call: .
cdr3_nt: TGTGCCAGCAGTGAAGGGGACTGGGGGACTTATGGCTACACCTTC
cdr3_aa: CASSEGDWGTYGYTF

clone_size: .
j_call: TRBJ2-6
v_call: TRBV12-3/TRBV12-4
d_call: .
cdr3_nt: TGTGCCAGCGCGGAGGGCGCTGGGGCCAACGTCCTGACTTTC
cdr3_aa: CASAEGAGANVLTF

clone_size: .
j_call: TRBJ1-1
v_call: TRBV4-1
d_call: .
cdr3_nt: TGCGCCAGCAGCCAAGCTATCATGGGGCCGGACACTGAAGCTTTCTTT
cdr3_aa: CASSQAIMGPDTEAFF

clone_size: .
j_call: TRBJ1-5
v_call: TRBV4-3
d_call: .
cdr3_nt: TGCGCCAGCAGCCAAGAAAGGGGTCCGGTACGAGGGCAGCCCCAGCATTTT
cdr3_aa: CASSQERGPVRGQPQHF

clone_size: .
j_call: TRBJ2-1
v_call: TRBV6-2/TRBV6-3
d_call: TRBD2
cdr3_nt: TGTGCCAGCAGCGAGACTAGCGGGGGGAACAATGAGCAGTTCTTC
cdr3_aa: CASSETSGGNNEQFF

clone_size: .
j_call: TRBJ2-5
v_call: TRBV7-2
d_call: TRBD2
cdr3_nt: TGTGCCAGCAGCTTTCTTCGACTAGCGGGGGGGCAAGAGACCCAGTACTTC
cdr3_aa: CASSFLRLAGGQETQYF

clone_size: few
j_call: TRBJ2-4
v_call: TRBV12-3/TRBV12-4
d_call: .
cdr3_nt: TGTGACCGAAAAAACATTCAGTACTTC
cdr3_aa: CDRKNIQYF

clone_size: .
j_call: TRBJ2-7
v_call: TRBV7-4
d_call: .
cdr3_nt: TGTGCCAGCAGCTCGTCTACAGGGCGGGTCTTTAGCTCCTACGAGCAGTACTTC
cdr3_aa: CASSSSTGRVFSSYEQYF

clone_size: .
j_call: TRBJ2-7
v_call: TRBV6-2/TRBV6-3
d_call: .
cdr3_nt: TGTGCCAGCAGTCACGAATCAGGCGCCGCCGACCCGCTGGGATACGAGCAGTACTTC
cdr3_aa: CASSHESGAADPLGYEQYF

clone_size: many
j_call: TRBJ2-1
v_call: TRBV12-3/TRBV12-4
d_call: .
cdr3_nt: TGTGCCAGCAGTTTCTTGACTAGGGTAAATTACAATGAGCAGTTCTTC
cdr3_aa: CASSFLTRVNYNEQFF

clone_size: many
j_call: TRBJ1-2
v_call: TRBV19
d_call: TRBD1
cdr3_nt: TGTGCCAGTACCCTTCGGACGGGACAGGGGATTTTGCACTATGGCTACACCTTC
cdr3_aa: CASTLRTGQGILHYGYTF

clone_size: many
j_call: TRBJ2-7
v_call: TRBV7-2
d_call: TRBD2
cdr3_nt: TGTGCCAGCGGTAGCGGGGGCTACGAGCAGTACTTC
cdr3_aa: CASGSGGYEQYF

clone_size: .
j_call: TRBJ2-5
v_call: TRBV7-6
d_call: .
cdr3_nt: TGTGCCAGCAGCCCTAACGCACGCGGGATGGGAGAGACCCAGTACTTC
cdr3_aa: CASSPNARGMGETQYF

clone_size: few
j_call: TRBJ1-1
v_call: TRBV7-6
d_call: .
cdr3_nt: TGTGCCAGCAGCCCCATACGTTCGGGCAGGGCTTGGGGGGACACTGAAGCTTTCTTT
cdr3_aa: CASSPIRSGRAWGDTEAFF

clone_size: .
j_call: TRBJ1-1
v_call: TRBV12-3/TRBV12-4
d_call: .
cdr3_nt: TGTGCCAGCAGTTTTTTCCCTGAGGGGGGATACACTGAAGCTTTCTTT
cdr3_aa: CASSFFPEGGYTEAFF

clone_size: many
j_call: TRBJ2-3
v_call: TRBV7-3
d_call: .
cdr3_nt: TGTGCCAGCAGCTTAAGGGGGTCGGGGGGCTCCACAGATACGCAGTATTTT
cdr3_aa: CASSLRGSGGSTDTQYF

clone_size: .
j_call: TRBJ2-3
v_call: TRBV29-1
d_call: TRBD2
cdr3_nt: TGCAGCGTGTGTCTGGCGGGGGGACCCCCAAGCACAGATACGCAGTATTTT
cdr3_aa: CSVCLAGGPPSTDTQYF

clone_size: .
j_call: TRBJ2-7
v_call: TRBV3-1
d_call: TRBD2
cdr3_nt: TGTGCCAGCAGCCAACCAAGGACTAGCGATTCTGAGGAGCAGTACTTC
cdr3_aa: CASSQPRTSDSEEQYF

clone_size: .
j_call: TRBJ1-1
v_call: TRBV6-2/TRBV6-3
d_call: .
cdr3_nt: TGTGCCAGCAGCCCAGTCCCGGGTTGGGAGAACACTGAAGCTTTCTTT
cdr3_aa: CASSPVPGWENTEAFF

clone_size: many
j_call: TRBJ2-4
v_call: TRBV10-2
d_call: TRBD1
cdr3_nt: TGCGCCAGCAGTGAGGATGAGACAGGGGGCGACTGGGACATTCAGTACTTC
cdr3_aa: CASSEDETGGDWDIQYF

clone_size: few
j_call: TRBJ1-2
v_call: TRBV7-9
d_call: .
cdr3_nt: TGTGCCAGCAGCTTAGCGGGGGGCGGCTATGGCTACACCTTC
cdr3_aa: CASSLAGGGYGYTF

clone_size: few
j_call: TRBJ2-1
v_call: TRBV7-2
d_call: .
cdr3_nt: TGTGCCAGCAGCTACACTAGAGGGCGAGAGCAGTTCTTC
cdr3_aa: CASSYTRGREQFF

clone_size: .
j_call: TRBJ2-1
v_call: TRBV12-3/TRBV12-4
d_call: .
cdr3_nt: TGTGCCAGCAGTTTTTTAGATGAGCAGTTCTTC
cdr3_aa: CASSFLDEQFF

clone_size: .
j_call: TRBJ1-1
v_call: TRBV7-6
d_call: TRBD1
cdr3_nt: TGTGCCAGCAGCTTGGCGGTGGGACAGGGCGGGGTCGCTTTCTTT
cdr3_aa: CASSLAVGQGGVAFF

clone_size: few
j_call: TRBJ1-3
v_call: TRBV10-3
d_call: .
cdr3_nt: TGTGCCATCACAACGGATGGTGGAAACACCATATATTTT
cdr3_aa: CAITTDGGNTIYF

clone_size: .
j_call: TRBJ2-1
v_call: TRBV19
d_call: .
cdr3_nt: TGTGCCAGTAGTATATCCCGAGGGGGCAATGAGCAGTTCTTC
cdr3_aa: CASSISRGGNEQFF

clone_size: .
j_call: TRBJ2-7
v_call: TRBV5-1
d_call: TRBD1
cdr3_nt: TGCGCCAGCAGCCTACGGACAGGGGTCAATTACGAGCAGTACTTC
cdr3_aa: CASSLRTGVNYEQYF

clone_size: .
j_call: TRBJ1-2
v_call: TRBV6-1
d_call: .
cdr3_nt: TGTGCCAACAGCGTATTACACAGGTCTCACTATGGCTACACCTTC
cdr3_aa: CANSVLHRSHYGYTF

clone_size: .
j_call: TRBJ1-2
v_call: TRBV7-9
d_call: .
cdr3_nt: TGTGCCAGCAGCGCCGGTGGAAACTATGGCTACACCTTC
cdr3_aa: CASSAGGNYGYTF

clone_size: .
j_call: TRBJ1-2
v_call: TRBV5-6
d_call: .
cdr3_nt: TGTGCCAGCAGCCGGGGGGGTGGGGAGCCTTATGGCTACACCTTC
cdr3_aa: CASSRGGGEPYGYTF

clone_size: .
j_call: TRBJ2-1
v_call: TRBV29-1
d_call: TRBD1
cdr3_nt: TGCAGCGTTGAAGTAATTACAGGGGGATACAATGAGCAGTTCTTC
cdr3_aa: CSVEVITGGYNEQFF

clone_size: many
j_call: TRBJ1-5
v_call: TRBV6-2/TRBV6-3
d_call: TRBD1
cdr3_nt: TGTGCCAGCAGTTCAGACAGGGTTCAGCCCCAGCATTTT
cdr3_aa: CASSSDRVQPQHF

clone_size: many
j_call: TRBJ2-2
v_call: TRBV4-2
d_call: .
cdr3_nt: TGTGCCAGCAGCCCCAGGGGGGTCCAGGGTTCGGGACACACCGGGGAGCTGTTTTTT
cdr3_aa: CASSPRGVQGSGHTGELFF

clone_size: few
j_call: TRBJ1-6
v_call: TRBV7-6
d_call: .
cdr3_nt: TGTGCCAGCAGCTCCGTCCCCTCGGGACAACGGAATTCACCCCTCCACTTT
cdr3_aa: CASSSVPSGQRNSPLHF

clone_size: many
j_call: TRBJ2-1
v_call: TRBV7-3
d_call: .
cdr3_nt: TGTGCCAGCAGCTTAAAGCAGTGGGGGGGGACAGCATCCAATGAGCAGTTCTTC
cdr3_aa: CASSLKQWGGTASNEQFF

clone_size: .
j_call: TRBJ2-5
v_call: TRBV6-5
d_call: TRBD2
cdr3_nt: TGTGCCAGCAGTTACTCAGGGACTAGCGGGGGGCGAGAGACCCAGTACTTC
cdr3_aa: CASSYSGTSGGRETQYF

clone_size: .
j_call: TRBJ2-1
v_call: TRBV4-1
d_call: TRBD2
cdr3_nt: TGCGCCAGCAGCCAAGATGGGACTAGCTCTATAAATGAGCAGTTCTTC
cdr3_aa: CASSQDGTSSINEQFF

clone_size: many
j_call: TRBJ1-1
v_call: TRBV6-2/TRBV6-3
d_call: .
cdr3_nt: TGTGCCAGCAGTTACAGCCAGGGACGGATGAACACTGAAGCTTTCTTT
cdr3_aa: CASSYSQGRMNTEAFF

clone_size: .
j_call: TRBJ2-1
v_call: TRBV20-1
d_call: TRBD2
cdr3_nt: TGCAGTGCTAGAGATCCGGGGACTAGAAGACAGTGGCGTGAGCAGTTCTTC
cdr3_aa: CSARDPGTRRQWREQFF

clone_size: .
j_call: TRBJ2-5
v_call: TRBV6-8
d_call: TRBD1
cdr3_nt: TGTGCCAGCAGCCAGGACCACCCGAGACAGGGTTATCGGGAGACCCAGTACTTC
cdr3_aa: CASSQDHPRQGYRETQYF

clone_size: once
j_call: TRBJ2-3
v_call: TRBV29-1
d_call: .
cdr3_nt: TGCAGCGTTGAAGGGACAGCCAGCCTCCGAGCTAGCACAGATACGCAGTATTTT
cdr3_aa: CSVEGTASLRASTDTQYF

clone_size: many
j_call: TRBJ2-7
v_call: TRBV19
d_call: .
cdr3_nt: TGTGCCAGTAGCCCTGGAGGAGGGACCAACTACGAGCAGTACTTC
cdr3_aa: CASSPGGGTNYEQYF

clone_size: few
j_call: TRBJ1-5
v_call: TRBV6-2/TRBV6-3
d_call: .
cdr3_nt: TGTGCCAGCAGTTACTCGGAGATTAGGGGTTTGGTGTATAGCAATCAGCCCCAGCATTTT
cdr3_aa: CASSYSEIRGLVYSNQPQHF

clone_size: .
j_call: TRBJ2-5
v_call: TRBV12-3/TRBV12-4
d_call: .
cdr3_nt: TGTGCCAGCAGTTCCGACCCAGAGACCCAGTACTTC
cdr3_aa: CASSSDPETQYF

clone_size: .
j_call: TRBJ1-5
v_call: TRBV18
d_call: .
cdr3_nt: TGTGCCAGCTCCCGAGACAGAGTGACCTATAGCAATCAGCCCCAGCATTTT
cdr3_aa: CASSRDRVTYSNQPQHF